This T cell receptor (beta chain) was retrieved from a study of regulatory T cells in long-lasting Graves disease. About the research overall: Antithyroid drug use was under 3 months in newly diagnosed Graves' patients.

This clonotype was recorded many times. The CDR3 covers 14 residues. Trimming removed 0 bases at V and 7 bases at J, with 10 bases between. CDR1 is LNHNV and CDR2 is YYDKDF in the germline V gene (reference sequence). To make TCR beta libraries, researchers used iRepertoire HTBI primers and Arm-PCR of CDR3 regions. TCRdb reprocessed the multiplex PCR reads with MiXCR, giving one entry per CDR3 protein. This sample has some 370,000 distinct CDR3 sequences, with 10% to 15% found just once. Time point noted: newly diagnosed GD, antithyroid drugs for less than 3 months. Generation of the TCR library employed RNA extracted from PBMCs. Separately, the same data were catalogued under a study of T cells in Graves' hyperthyroidism and ophthalmopathy. As reported in that work: The majority of expanded thyroid clonotypes above 0.001 also appeared in blood.

The sample here was peripheral blood mononuclear cells (PBMCs), taken at new diagnosis, from a patient treated with antithyroid drugs. The receptor's source is a woman aged 18 to 35 with Graves disease. V and J are TRBV15 and TRBJ2-1; D remains ambiguous. The chain's CDR3 is CATSRDKMLNEQFF. The CDR3 DNA reads as TGTGCCACCAGCAGAGATAAGATGTTAAATGAGCAGTTCTTC.